This TCR beta chain was identified in a study of identical twins. Study results and caveats: Weaker excess twin sharing was observed in beta out-of-frame sequences. Carriage of fewer insertions was seen in abundant cord blood beta clonotypes, whereas memory repertoires showed none.

This clonotype was detected ten times or more. Antigen: not known. TCRdb independently ran MiXCR on the 5' RACE reads; one entry per CDR3 protein. Of about 240,000 distinct CDR3 sequences listed, roughly 10% are singletons. CDR3 length: 14 residues. CDR1 and CDR2 (germline): DFQATT, SNEGSKA (reference sequence). V lost 6 bases to trimming and J lost 3 bases, with 14 bases between them. V is TRBV20-1 and J is TRBJ1-4, with D tentatively TRBD1 (5 bases). The TCR sequence derives from a man aged 50-60 years in good health. Material: memory T cells sorted from blood. In nucleotides, the CDR3 is TGCAGTGCCGGTCGGGGGTCGGCTAATGAAAAACTGTTTTTT. Protein product: CSAGRGSANEKLFF.